This entry concerns a single T cell receptor (beta chain). In the original analysis: Amplification of reference gene primers provided the estimated nucleated cell counts. The assay was immunoSEQ multiplex PCR, and TCRdb's table has in-frame clones only and misses some. That table supplies the V and J calls and clone size; D and trimming were determined from the DNA. In the table there are roughly 200,000 clones, 80% to 90% of which are singletons. The CDR3 sequence is 15 residues long. Per germline, CDR1 MNHEY and CDR2 SVGAGI. Trimming took off 6 bases at V and 2 bases at J, with 14 bases between the two ends. This entry is derived from a study of blood T cell repertoires in COVID-19. Study background: Samples taken during acute and convalescent COVID-19 were collected in the United States, Italy and Spain. T cells, B-cell-depleted T cells, or PBMCs supplied cDNA or gDNA.

The chain links TRBV6-5 to TRBJ1-3; maybe TRBD1 (6 bases). The specimen sequenced was peripheral blood. This TCR was sampled from a woman older than 75 with COVID-19, enrolled during active disease. CDR3 region: CASSPTGSAGNTIYF. CDR3 in DNA: TGTGCCAGCAGCCCCACAGGGTCGGCTGGAAACACCATATATTTT.